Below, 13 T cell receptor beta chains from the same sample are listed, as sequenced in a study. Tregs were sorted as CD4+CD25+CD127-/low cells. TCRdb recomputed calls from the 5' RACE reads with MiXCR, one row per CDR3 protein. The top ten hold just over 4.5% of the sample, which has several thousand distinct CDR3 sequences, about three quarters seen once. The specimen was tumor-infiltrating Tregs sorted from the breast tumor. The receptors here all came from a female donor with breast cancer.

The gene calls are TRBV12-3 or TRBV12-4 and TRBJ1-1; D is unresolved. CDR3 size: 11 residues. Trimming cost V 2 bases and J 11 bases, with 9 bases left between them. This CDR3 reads CASSLSYGAFF. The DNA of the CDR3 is TGTGCCAGCAGTTTATCGTATGGGGCTTTCTTT.

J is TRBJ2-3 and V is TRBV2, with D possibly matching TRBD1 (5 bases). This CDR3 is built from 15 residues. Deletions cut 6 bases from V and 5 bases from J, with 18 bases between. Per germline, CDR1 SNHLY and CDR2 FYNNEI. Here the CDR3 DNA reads TGTGCCAGCAGACGTCAGGTGGGGCTTAAAGATACGCAGTATTTT. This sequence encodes CASRRQVGLKDTQYF.

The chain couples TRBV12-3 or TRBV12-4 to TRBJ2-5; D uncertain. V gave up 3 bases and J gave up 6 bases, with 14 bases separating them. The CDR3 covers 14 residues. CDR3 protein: CASSFGRATQTQYF. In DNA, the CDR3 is TGTGCCAGCAGTTTCGGTAGGGCTACACAGACCCAGTACTTC.

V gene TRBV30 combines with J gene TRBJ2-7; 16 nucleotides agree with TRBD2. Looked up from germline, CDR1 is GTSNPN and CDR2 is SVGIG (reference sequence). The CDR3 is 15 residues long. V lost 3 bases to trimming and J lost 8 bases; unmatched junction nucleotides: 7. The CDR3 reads CAWSEKGLAGGQQYF. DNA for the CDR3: TGTGCCTGGAGCGAGAAGGGACTAGCGGGGGGGCAGCAGTACTTC.

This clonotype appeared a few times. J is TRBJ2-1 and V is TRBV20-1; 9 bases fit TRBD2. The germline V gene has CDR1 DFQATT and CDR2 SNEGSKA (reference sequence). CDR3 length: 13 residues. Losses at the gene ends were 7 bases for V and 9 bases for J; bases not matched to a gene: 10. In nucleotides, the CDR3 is TGCAGTGGAGTAGCGGGAGAGTTTTTTGAGCAGTTCTTC. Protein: CSGVAGEFFEQFF.

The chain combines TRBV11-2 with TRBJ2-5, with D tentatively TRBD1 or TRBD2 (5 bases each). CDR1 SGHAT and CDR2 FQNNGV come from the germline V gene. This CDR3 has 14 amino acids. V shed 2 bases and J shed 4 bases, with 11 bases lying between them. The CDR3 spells CASSLFGGAETQYF. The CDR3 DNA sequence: TGTGCCAGCAGCTTATTTGGGGGAGCAGAGACCCAGTACTTC.

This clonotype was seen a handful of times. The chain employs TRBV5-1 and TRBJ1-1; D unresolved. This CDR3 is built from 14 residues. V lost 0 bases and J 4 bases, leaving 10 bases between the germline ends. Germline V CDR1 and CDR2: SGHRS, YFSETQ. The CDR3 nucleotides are TGCGCCAGCAGCTTGGAGGCAAAGGGCACTGAAGCTTTCTTT. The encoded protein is CASSLEAKGTEAFF.

The chain's CDR3 is CASSLLQGNQPQHF. In nucleotides, the CDR3 is TGTGCCAGCAGCTTGTTGCAGGGCAATCAGCCCCAGCATTTT. The V gene is TRBV5-5, the J gene TRBJ1-5; no clear D. The CDR3 is 14 amino acids. V was clipped by 1 base and J by 2 bases, with 7 bases between them. Germline lookup yields CDR1 SGHKS and CDR2 YYEKEE (reference sequence).

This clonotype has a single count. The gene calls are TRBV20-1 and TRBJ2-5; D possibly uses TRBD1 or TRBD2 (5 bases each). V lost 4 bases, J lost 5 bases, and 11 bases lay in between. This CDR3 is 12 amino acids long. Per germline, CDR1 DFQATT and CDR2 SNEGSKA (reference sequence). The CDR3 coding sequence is TGCAGTGCTAATCGGGGCGGGGAGACCCAGTACTTC. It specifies CSANRGGETQYF.

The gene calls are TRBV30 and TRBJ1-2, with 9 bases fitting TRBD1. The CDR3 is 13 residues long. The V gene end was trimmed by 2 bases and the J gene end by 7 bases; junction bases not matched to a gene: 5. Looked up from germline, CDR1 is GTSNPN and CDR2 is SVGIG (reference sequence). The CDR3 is CAWSRRDRAGYTF. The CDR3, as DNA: TGTGCCTGGAGTAGACGGGACAGGGCTGGCTACACCTTC.

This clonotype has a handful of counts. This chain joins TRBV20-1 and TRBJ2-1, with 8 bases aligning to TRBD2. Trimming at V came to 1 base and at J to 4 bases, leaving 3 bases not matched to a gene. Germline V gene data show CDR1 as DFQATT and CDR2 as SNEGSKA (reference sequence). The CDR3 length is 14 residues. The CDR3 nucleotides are TGCAGTGCTAGAGTAGCGGGAAGATACAATGAGCAGTTCTTC. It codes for CSARVAGRYNEQFF.

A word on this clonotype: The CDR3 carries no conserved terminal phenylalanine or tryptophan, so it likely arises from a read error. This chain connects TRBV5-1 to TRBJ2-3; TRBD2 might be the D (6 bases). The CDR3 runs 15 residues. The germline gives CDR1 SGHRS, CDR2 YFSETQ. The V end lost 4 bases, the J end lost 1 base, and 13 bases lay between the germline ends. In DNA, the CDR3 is TGCGCCAGCAGCCCCCCCGGAGGGGGCACAGATACGCAGTATCTT. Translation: CASSPPGGGTDTQYL.

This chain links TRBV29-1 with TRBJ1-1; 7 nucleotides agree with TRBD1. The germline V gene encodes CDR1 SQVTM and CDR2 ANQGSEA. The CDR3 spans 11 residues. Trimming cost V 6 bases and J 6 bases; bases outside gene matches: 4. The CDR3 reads CSVTTGPEAFF. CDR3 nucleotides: TGCAGCGTAACGACAGGGCCTGAAGCTTTCTTT.